This T cell receptor beta chain is drawn from a study of blood T cell repertoires in COVID-19. The CDR3 has 14 amino acids. V lost 4 bases to trimming and J lost 4 bases, with 12 bases between them. Looked up from germline, CDR1 is SGHRS and CDR2 is YFSETQ. Here immunoSEQ multiplex PCR was the method, and the copy in TCRdb shows in-frame clones only, minus some. Here the sample spans under 150,000 clones, around nine tenths being singletons. Sample: peripheral blood. This clonotype was obtained from a woman aged 70-85 years who had recovered from COVID-19. The V gene is TRBV5-1, the J gene TRBJ2-1; D unresolved. DNA of the CDR3: TGCGCCAGCAGCGCCGCGATTGTGTACAATGAGCAGTTCTTC. This codes for CASSAAIVYNEQFF.